This entry lists 6 T cell receptor beta chains sequenced from one sample in a study of blood T cell repertoires in COVID-19. Some clones are missing from TCRdb's copy, which holds only in-frame ones; the method was immunoSEQ multiplex PCR. The sample has 110,000 to 150,000 clones; 80% to 85% are singletons. Sequenced material: peripheral blood. Source of these receptors: a human donor in a cohort sampled during active COVID-19.

The chain employs TRBV4-2 and TRBJ1-3, with 7 bases that match TRBD1. The CDR3 extends over 16 amino acids. The germline V gene encodes CDR1 LGHNA and CDR2 YNFKEQ. The junction had 9 bases not matched to a gene; V was cut back by 0 bases and J by 7 bases. Here the CDR3 DNA reads TGTGCCAGCAGCCAAGATCAAAGGGGGCTTGGGAACACCATATATTTT. It yields the protein CASSQDQRGLGNTIYF.

The chain's CDR3 is CASSLGAGVGGTEAFF. The CDR3 bases are TGTGCCAGCAGCTTAGGAGCAGGGGTAGGCGGCACTGAAGCTTTCTTT. The chain is built from TRBV7-2 and TRBJ1-1, with a possible D match to TRBD1 (6 bases). This CDR3 is 16 amino acids long. The V gene lost 1 base and the J gene lost 4 bases, with 16 bases spanning the gap. CDR1 is SGHTA, CDR2 FQGNSA, per germline.

The genes are TRBV7-9 and TRBJ2-7; possibly TRBD2 for D (5 bases). With 5 bases removed from V and 2 bases from J, the gap between germline ends came to 19 bases. Germline CDR1 and CDR2: SEHNR and FQNEAQ (reference sequence). The length of the CDR3 is 16 residues. The CDR3 loop reads CASSPLREGKAYEQYF. The CDR3 coding sequence is TGTGCCAGCAGCCCGCTTCGCGAGGGAAAAGCCTACGAGCAGTACTTC.

The gene calls are TRBV18 and TRBJ2-7, with 13 bases identical to TRBD2. The length of the CDR3 is 14 residues. V lost 6 bases, J lost 3 bases, and 2 bases stayed unmatched. CDR1 and CDR2 from the germline V gene are KGHSH and LQKENI. CDR3 coding DNA: TGTGCCAGCTCGCGGACTAGCGGGAGCTACGAGCAGTACTTC. It translates to CASSRTSGSYEQYF.

J is TRBJ2-7 and V is TRBV18, with D maybe TRBD2 (7 bases). Trimming took 0 bases from V and 4 from J, leaving 16 bases between them. This CDR3 contains 16 residues. From germline, CDR1 is KGHSH and CDR2 LQKENI. In nucleotides, the CDR3 is TGTGCCAGCTCACCACCGGGCAGGGGAGGGGAGTACGAGCAGTACTTC. It is translated as CASSPPGRGGEYEQYF.

The CDR3 nucleotides read TGTGCCAGCAGCCAACGACAGGGGGGAAACATTCAGTACTTC. As protein: CASSQRQGGNIQYF. The rearrangement links TRBV3-1 (or the pseudogene TRBV3-2) to TRBJ2-4, with 9 bases aligning to TRBD1. Trimming took 2 bases from V and 6 from J; bases not matched to a gene: 2. Per the germline V gene, CDR1 is LGHDT and CDR2 is YNNKEL (reference sequence). CDR3 length equals 14 residues.